This T cell receptor (beta chain) is from a study of T-cell memory formation after mild COVID-19. Study background: In these data, TCR clusters were largely donor specific.

This clonotype was seen more than once but under ten times. Its antigen remains unknown. The ends were cut back, 3 bases at V and 4 bases at J, with 14 bases in the middle. From germline, CDR1 is SGHRS and CDR2 YFSETQ. The CDR3 is 15 residues long. The study, taken as a whole, reports: Pre-infection memory already had some responding clones, implying cross-reactive memory joined.

TCRdb recomputed calls from the 5' RACE reads with MiXCR, one row per CDR3 protein. In the table there are around 320,000 distinct CDR3 sequences, approximately 19% of which are singletons. The chain has TRBV5-1 and TRBJ2-1; a weak D match, TRBD1 (6 bases). Material for sequencing was PBMCs or a T cell subset sorted from them (not recorded which). This clonotype originated in a young man who had mild COVID-19 (a few samples of this study predate the infection). Cell type and time point are not known. In DNA, the CDR3 is TGCGCCAGCAGCTCGGGGACACGAATTTACAATGAGCAGTTCTTC. This sequence encodes CASSSGTRIYNEQFF. Based on the CDR3 plus reference TRBV5-1 and TRBJ2-1, the full variable domain is KAGVTQTPRYLIKTRGQQVTLSCSPISGHRSVSWYQQTPGQGLQFLFEYFSETQRNKGNFPGRFSGRQFSNSRSEMNVSTLELGDSALYLCASSSGTRIYNEQFFGPGTRLTVL.